These 15 T cell receptor beta chains were all obtained from the same sample, sequenced in a study of OX40 agonist ivuxolimab in advanced cancers. Only in-frame clones appear in the TCRdb table, and some are missing; sequencing was by immunoSEQ multiplex PCR. This repertoire shows about 100,000 clones, 84% found once; its top ten account for roughly 5.4%. This specimen was CD4+ or CD8+ T cells sorted from blood, taken in a trial of the OX40 agonist ivuxolimab. The receptors shown here come from an adult with an advanced solid tumor such as melanoma, head and neck, liver or kidney cancer.

This chain joins TRBV29-1 and TRBJ1-3, with no clear D. This CDR3 spans 14 amino acids. In germline, CDR1 is SQVTM, CDR2 ANQGSEA. V gave up 6 bases and J gave up 6 bases, with 18 bases separating them. CDR3 nucleotide sequence: TGCAGCGTCCCTTCCCTCGGACCGCCAAACACCATATATTTT. It translates to CSVPSLGPPNTIYF. Supplemented by reference TRBV29-1 and TRBJ1-3, the full variable domain reads SAVISQKPSRDICQRGTSLTIQCQVDSQVTMMFWYRQQPGQSLTLIATANQGSEATYESGFVIDKFPISRPNLTFSTLTVSNMSPEDSSIYLCSVPSLGPPNTIYFGEGSWLTVV.

The chain combines TRBV7-2 with TRBJ2-3, with TRBD2 as a possible D gene (6 bases). Germline values: CDR1 SGHTA, CDR2 FQGNSA. V lost 5 bases to trimming and J lost 4 bases, with 19 bases between them. The length of the CDR3 is 16 residues. Here the CDR3 DNA reads TGTGCCAGCAGCACGCAGGGACTTATCAGGGCAGATACGCAGTATTTT. Residues: CASSTQGLIRADTQYF.

The rearrangement joins TRBV6-1 to TRBJ1-3; D ambiguous. V lost 5 bases and J lost 4, with 15 bases in between. This CDR3 comprises 15 residues. Germline V gives CDR1 MNHNS, CDR2 SASEGT. The CDR3 protein is CASSMAPSAGNTIYF. CDR3 nucleotide sequence: TGTGCCAGCAGTATGGCCCCGTCGGCCGGAAACACCATATATTTT.

The chain joins TRBV5-8 to TRBJ1-2; D perhaps matches TRBD1 (6 bases). The germline V gene encodes CDR1 SGHTS and CDR2 YDEGEE. The V and J ends lost 0 bases and 0 bases respectively, with 12 bases between them. The CDR3 consists of 16 residues. CDR3 region: CASSLGQVGSNYGYTF. CDR3 nucleotide sequence: TGTGCCAGCAGCTTGGGACAGGTGGGCTCTAACTATGGCTACACCTTC.

This clone was counted once. The chain is built from TRBV5-4 and TRBJ1-2; possible D gene TRBD1, 5 bases. The CDR3 sequence is 15 residues long. Germline V lookup: CDR1 SGHNT, CDR2 YYREEE (reference sequence). Trimming removed 0 bases at V and 0 bases at J, with 9 bases between. The CDR3 coding sequence is TGTGCCAGCAGCTTGGCCAGGGAGGCTAACTATGGCTACACCTTC. It yields the protein CASSLAREANYGYTF.

This clone was detected only a few times. The genes are TRBV19 and TRBJ1-2, with 8 positions matching TRBD1. In germline, CDR1 is LNHDA, CDR2 SQIVND (reference sequence). With V trimmed by 6 bases and J by 2 bases, 8 bases remained unmatched. This CDR3 region has 15 residues. In DNA form, the CDR3 reads TGTGCCAGTAGGATCTCAGGGGGCGGAAACTATGGCTACACCTTC. Its translation: CASRISGGGNYGYTF.

This chain connects TRBV6-5 to TRBJ2-2; unclear D gene. V shed 6 bases and J shed 6 bases, with 8 bases lying between them. CDR3 size: 12 residues. Germline CDR1 and CDR2: MNHEY and SVGAGI. DNA for the CDR3: TGTGCCAGCAGGAGCTCACCCGGGGAGCTGTTTTTT. This gives the protein CASRSSPGELFF.

This clone was seen once. This rearrangement joins TRBV7-3 to TRBJ2-2; tentatively, D is TRBD2 (5 bases). Per the germline V gene, CDR1 is SGHTA and CDR2 is FQGTGA. The CDR3 has 17 amino acids. Between the trimmed V and J ends, which lost 1 base and 2 bases, there was a span of 14 bases. CDR3 region: CASSLRLGGLNTGELFF. The CDR3 DNA is TGTGCCAGCAGCTTAAGGTTGGGCGGGCTAAACACCGGGGAGCTGTTTTTT. Filled out from reference TRBV7-3 and TRBJ2-2, the complete variable domain reads GAGVSQTPSNKVTEKGKYVELRCDPISGHTALYWYRQSLGQGPEFLIYFQGTGAADDSGLPNDRFFAVRPEGSVSTLKIQRTERGDSAVYLCASSLRLGGLNTGELFFGEGSRLTVL.

The V gene is TRBV29-1, the J gene TRBJ2-7, with D tentatively TRBD1 (5 bases). Trimming removed 3 bases from V and 3 bases from J, with 12 bases in between. CDR1 is SQVTM and CDR2 is ANQGSEA in the germline V gene. There are 13 residues in the CDR3. The CDR3 region is CSVDRQGGYEQYF. CDR3 bases: TGCAGCGTTGACCGGCAGGGCGGCTACGAGCAGTACTTC.

The CDR3 here is CASSLVGNYGYTF. CDR3 nucleotide sequence: TGTGCCAGCAGCTTAGTAGGCAACTATGGCTACACCTTC. This chain links TRBV11-2 with TRBJ1-2, with unresolved D. The CDR3 extends over 13 amino acids. V gave up 1 base and J gave up 2 bases, with 5 bases separating them. Germline V CDR1 and CDR2: SGHAT, FQNNGV.

The V gene is TRBV6-5, the J gene TRBJ1-2; 7 bases align to TRBD1. CDR1 and CDR2 (germline): MNHEY, SVGAGI. This CDR3 has 14 amino acids. With 0 bases clipped from V and 4 bases from J, the junction kept 2 bases outside the gene matches. CDR3 nucleotide sequence: TGTGCCAGCAGTTACTCTCCAGGGGGCTATGGCTACACCTTC. This gives the protein CASSYSPGGYGYTF.

On this clone itself: Other nucleotide sequences in the sample specify the same CDR3. V is TRBV5-1 and J is TRBJ1-2; 7 bases are a match to TRBD1. The germline V gene encodes CDR1 SGHRS and CDR2 YFSETQ. The J segment lost 1 base and the V segment lost 0 bases, leaving 0 bases of the junction unmatched. This CDR3 has 14 amino acids. This chain's CDR3 is CASSLGQGNYGYTF. The CDR3 DNA sequence: TGCGCCAGCAGCTTGGGACAGGGTAACTATGGCTACACCTTC.

The CDR3 coding sequence is TGTGCCAGCGCCTTTTCCCCCACCTACGAGCAGTACTTC. It encodes CASAFSPTYEQYF. The V call is TRBV7-9, the J call TRBJ2-7; D unclear. The length of the CDR3 is 13 residues. CDR1 is SEHNR, CDR2 FQNEAQ, per germline (reference sequence). V was clipped by 8 bases and J by 2 bases, with 13 bases between them. Based on the CDR3 plus reference TRBV7-9 and TRBJ2-7, the full variable domain is DTGVSQNPRHKITKRGQNVTFRCDPISEHNRLYWYRQTLGQGPEFLTYFQNEAQLEKSRLLSDRFSAERPKGSFSTLEIQRTEQGDSAMYLCASAFSPTYEQYFGPGTRLTVT.

V is TRBV15 and J is TRBJ2-3; 8 bases match TRBD1. Germline V lookup: CDR1 LNHNV, CDR2 YYDKDF (reference sequence). CDR3 length: 16 amino acids. The J segment lost 3 bases and the V segment lost 4 bases, leaving 9 bases of the junction unmatched. The CDR3 DNA reads TGTGCCACCAGCACCGAGACAGGGGAGAGGACAGATACGCAGTATTTT. This translates into CATSTETGERTDTQYF.

The gene calls are TRBV6-1 and TRBJ1-1; no clear D gene. Trimming left V 7 bases short and J 2 bases short, with 8 bases between. Per germline, CDR1 MNHNS and CDR2 SASEGT. CDR3 size: 12 residues. The CDR3 sequence: CASNRGNTEAFF. The CDR3 DNA sequence: TGTGCCAGCAATCGGGGAAACACTGAAGCTTTCTTT.